The clone carrying this TCR beta chain showed up just a few times. Its antigen remains unknown. Study results and caveats: Tumor-infiltrating Treg TCR alpha and beta sequences overlapped most with tumor naive CD4+ T cells, then blood naive.

The CDR3 loop spans 15 amino acids. Germline CDR1 is SGHTA and CDR2 is FQGTGA. V was clipped by 6 bases and J by 7 bases; unmatched bases: 10. Semi-nested PCR with Nested Universal Primer A followed constant-region reverse priming of full-length variable regions. TCRdb fed the 5' RACE reads into MiXCR, producing one record per CDR3 protein. The sample carries some 6,000 distinct CDR3 sequences, 55% to 60% recorded once. Sequenced material: tumor-infiltrating memory CD4+ T cells sorted from the breast tumor. Subset in this sample: memory CD4+ T cells, CD4+CD45RO+CD25-. The chain is built from TRBV7-3 and TRBJ2-1; 9 nucleotides match TRBD2. This TCR was recovered from a female donor with breast cancer. The CDR3 here is CASSPPGLARNEQFF. CDR3 nucleotide sequence: TGTGCCAGCAGTCCCCCGGGACTAGCCCGAAATGAGCAGTTCTTC. The entire variable domain, with the rest obtained from reference TRBV7-3 and TRBJ2-1, is as follows: GAGVSQTPSNKVTEKGKYVELRCDPISGHTALYWYRQSLGQGPEFLIYFQGTGAADDSGLPNDRFFAVRPEGSVSTLKIQRTERGDSAVYLCASSPPGLARNEQFFGPGTRLTVL.